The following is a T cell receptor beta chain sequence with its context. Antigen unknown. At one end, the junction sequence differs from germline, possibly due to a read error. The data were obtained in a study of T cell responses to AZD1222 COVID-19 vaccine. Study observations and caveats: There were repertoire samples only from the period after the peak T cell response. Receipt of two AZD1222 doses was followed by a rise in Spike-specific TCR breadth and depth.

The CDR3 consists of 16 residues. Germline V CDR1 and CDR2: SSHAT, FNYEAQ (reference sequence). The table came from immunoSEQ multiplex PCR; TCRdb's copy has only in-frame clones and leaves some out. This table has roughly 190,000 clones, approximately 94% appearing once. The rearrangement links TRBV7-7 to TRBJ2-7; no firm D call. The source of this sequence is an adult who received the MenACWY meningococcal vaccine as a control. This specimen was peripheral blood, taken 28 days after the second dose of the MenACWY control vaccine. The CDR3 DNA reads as TGTGCTAGCAGCTTGCTTACAGAGGTCGGATCCTACGAGCAGTACTTC. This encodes CASSLLTEVGSYEQYF.